What follows are 25 T cell receptor beta chains derived from one specimen sequenced in a study of cytomegalovirus exposure and HLA in healthy donors. A multiplex PCR was run with 60 Vbeta primers and 13 Jbeta primers. Repertoires were generated with immunoSEQ multiplex PCR, while TCRdb's copy carries only in-frame clones and drops some. Among some 110,000 clones listed, roughly 80% were seen once. Sequencing was performed on PBMCs. The receptors come from a man under 40 in good health and CMV-seropositive.

The rearrangement joins TRBV7-2 to TRBJ2-2; TRBD2 is a possible D gene (6 bases). This CDR3 is 16 amino acids long. V lost 0 bases, J lost 5 bases, and 13 bases lay in between. Per the germline V gene, CDR1 is SGHTA and CDR2 is FQGNSA. The CDR3 spells CASSLAPLAGTGELFF. In DNA form, the CDR3 reads TGTGCCAGCAGCTTAGCGCCACTAGCTGGGACCGGGGAGCTGTTTTTT.

The chain links TRBV5-1 to TRBJ1-1; D is undetermined. V dropped 9 bases and J dropped 4 bases, with 13 bases sitting between them. The CDR3 runs 12 residues. The V gene's germline CDR1 is SGHRS and CDR2 YFSETQ. CDR3 sequence reads: CAKLDFLTEAFF. The CDR3 nucleotides are TGCGCCAAGTTGGACTTCCTCACTGAAGCTTTCTTT.

V usage is TRBV4-2 and J usage is TRBJ1-4, with no clear D. V gave up 0 bases and J gave up 4 bases, with 9 bases separating them. This CDR3 is 15 amino acids long. Germline CDR1 LGHNA, CDR2 YNFKEQ. CDR3 DNA sequence: TGTGCCAGCAGCCAAGAAGGAGGGAATAATGAAAAACTGTTTTTT. Protein product: CASSQEGGNNEKLFF.

The rearrangement joins TRBV27 to TRBJ2-7; D is undetermined. With 2 bases removed from V and 4 bases from J, the gap between germline ends came to 9 bases. The CDR3 is made up of 13 amino acids. Germline CDR1 reads MNHEY; CDR2 reads SMNVEV (reference sequence). Here the CDR3 DNA reads TGTGCCAGCAGTTTAGTTCCGGGTTACGAGCAGTACGTC. As protein: CASSLVPGYEQYV.

This chain links TRBV4-2 with TRBJ2-5; 9 bases line up with TRBD2. The ends lost 5 bases at V and 0 bases at J; junction bases unmatched: 4. The CDR3 has 15 amino acids. From germline, CDR1 is LGHNA and CDR2 YNFKEQ. CDR3 DNA: TGTGCCAGCAGCGCGGGGGGGTTAGACCAAGAGACCCAGTACTTC. Protein: CASSAGGLDQETQYF.

The rearrangement joins TRBV5-1 to TRBJ2-3; TRBD1 agrees at 7 bases. Per germline, CDR1 SGHRS and CDR2 YFSETQ. The CDR3 consists of 14 residues. The V gene end was trimmed by 4 bases and the J gene end by 2 bases; junction bases not matched to a gene: 4. CDR3: CASSAGTATDTQYF. CDR3 bases: TGCGCCAGCAGCGCTGGGACAGCCACAGATACGCAGTATTTT.

In its sample, this clone was seen a few times. The chain carries TRBV11-2 and TRBJ2-7, with TRBD2 matching 10 bases. The CDR3 is 15 amino acids. V was clipped by 2 bases and J by 2 bases; unmatched bases: 3. Germline CDR1 and CDR2: SGHAT and FQNNGV. CDR3 in amino acids: CASSLTLAGTYEQYF. The CDR3 coding sequence is TGTGCCAGCAGCTTAACACTAGCGGGAACCTACGAGCAGTACTTC.

This chain uses TRBV25-1 with TRBJ2-3; tentatively, D is TRBD1 (5 bases). Germline CDR1 is MGHDK and CDR2 is SYGVNS. The CDR3 covers 13 residues. The ends were cut back, 4 bases at V and 2 bases at J, with 7 bases in the middle. This chain's CDR3 is CASSVTATDTQYF. In nucleotides, the CDR3 is TGTGCCAGCAGTGTGACAGCCACAGATACGCAGTATTTT.

In this sample, this clone turned up a few times. The gene calls are TRBV21-1 and TRBJ2-2; TRBD2 was called by the table and not checked on the DNA. TRBV21-1 is recorded as a pseudogene. The CDR3 sequence is 15 residues long. The DNA for the CDR3 is TGTGCCAGCCGCCGACTAGCGGGGAACACCGGGGAGCTGTTTTTT. As protein: CASRRLAGNTGELFF.

The chain combines TRBV5-6 with TRBJ2-3; 9 nucleotides match TRBD2. From germline, CDR1 is SGHDT and CDR2 YYEEEE. Trimming took 4 bases from V and 3 from J; bases not matched to a gene: 6. The CDR3 is 15 amino acids. CDR3 coding DNA: TGTGCCAGCAGCCCTTTAGCGGGAGCTACAGATACGCAGTATTTT. Protein sequence: CASSPLAGATDTQYF.

The rearrangement uses TRBV10-3 and TRBJ1-1, with a weak D call TRBD1 (5 bases). The CDR3 sequence is 13 residues long. Germline V lookup: CDR1 ENHRY, CDR2 SYGVKD. With 7 bases removed from V and 3 bases from J, the gap between germline ends came to 12 bases. The CDR3 nucleotides read TGTGCCATCACCAGCAGGGAGGACACTGAAGCTTTCTTT. As protein: CAITSREDTEAFF.

This clone was picked up a small number of times. The rearrangement joins TRBV18 to TRBJ1-3; the D is unclear. Trimming removed 4 bases at V and 0 bases at J, with 19 bases between. Germline CDR1 reads KGHSH; CDR2 reads LQKENI. The CDR3 length is 18 residues. Here the CDR3 DNA reads TGTGCCAGCTCACTTTTACTAGGCAGCTACAACTCTGGAAACACCATATATTTT. This translates into CASSLLLGSYNSGNTIYF.

The V and J genes are TRBV7-2 and TRBJ1-2; possibly TRBD1 for D (5 bases). This CDR3 has 13 residues. The germline V gene encodes CDR1 SGHTA and CDR2 FQGNSA. V gave up 3 bases and J gave up 5 bases, with 10 bases separating them. In DNA, the CDR3 is TGTGCCAGCAGCTTGGGGGGGGTTTATGGCTACACCTTC. Translating gives CASSLGGVYGYTF.

In DNA form, the CDR3 reads TGTGCCAGCAGTTCCAGGACAGGGGGCATGCGGGCCAACGTCCTGACTTTC. It translates to CASSSRTGGMRANVLTF. The rearrangement uses TRBV28 and TRBJ2-6; 11 bases match TRBD1. Trimming removed 4 bases from V and 5 bases from J; junction bases left unmatched: 7. Germline V lookup: CDR1 MDHEN, CDR2 SYDVKM. The CDR3 is made up of 17 amino acids.

The rearrangement links TRBV10-2 to TRBJ2-7; tentatively, D is TRBD1 (6 bases). The CDR3 runs to 12 residues. Trimming removed 6 bases at V and 4 bases at J, with 10 bases between. Germline lookup yields CDR1 WSHSY and CDR2 SAAADI. CDR3 sequence (DNA): TGCGCCAGCAGGGAACAGGGTTACGAGCAGTACTTC. Protein sequence: CASREQGYEQYF.

The genes are TRBV7-3 and TRBJ2-2, with a tentative D call TRBD1 (5 bases). The CDR3 is made up of 17 amino acids. Deletions cut 0 bases from V and 6 bases from J, with 17 bases between. Germline V gene lookup returns CDR1 SGHTA and CDR2 FQGTGA. The DNA for the CDR3 is TGTGCCAGCAGCTTAACGTTTTTGGCGTCAGGGTCCGGGGAGCTGTTTTTT. Amino acid sequence: CASSLTFLASGSGELFF. The whole variable domain, filled in from reference TRBV7-3 and TRBJ2-2, reads GAGVSQTPSNKVTEKGKYVELRCDPISGHTALYWYRQSLGQGPEFLIYFQGTGAADDSGLPNDRFFAVRPEGSVSTLKIQRTERGDSAVYLCASSLTFLASGSGELFFGEGSRLTVL.

The chain couples TRBV10-2 to TRBJ2-3, with unresolved D. This CDR3 comprises 14 residues. Per the germline V gene, CDR1 is WSHSY and CDR2 is SAAADI. V shed 7 bases and J shed 1 base, with 12 bases lying between them. Written as DNA, the CDR3 is TGCGCCAGCAAGGTGACATTAGGCACAGATACGCAGTATTTT. Translation: CASKVTLGTDTQYF.

The chain combines TRBV18 with TRBJ2-3, with 13 bases matching TRBD2. This CDR3 is built from 18 residues. The germline gives CDR1 KGHSH, CDR2 LQKENI. V gave up 5 bases and J gave up 0 bases; unmatched junction bases: 8. CDR3 region: CASSSRRLAGGSTDTQYF. The CDR3 nucleotides read TGTGCCAGCTCATCCCGACGACTAGCGGGGGGAAGCACAGATACGCAGTATTTT.

The rearrangement joins TRBV5-5 to TRBJ1-5; tentatively, D is TRBD1 (5 bases). The CDR3 has 17 amino acids. The V end lost 0 bases, the J end lost 6 bases, and 19 bases lay between the germline ends. Germline CDR1 and CDR2: SGHKS and YYEKEE (reference sequence). CDR3 DNA: TGTGCCAGCAGCTTGGACGGGGGGTTTGGGCCGGGTCAGCCCCAGCATTTT. As protein: CASSLDGGFGPGQPQHF.

The chain uses TRBV9 and TRBJ2-7, with TRBD1 matching over 10 bases. The length of the CDR3 is 15 residues. V shed 2 bases, J shed 4 bases, and the junction held 6 bases outside the gene matches. CDR1 and CDR2 from the germline V gene are SGDLS and YYNGEE. The CDR3 DNA sequence: TGTGCCAGCAGCGTTGGGGACAGGGGAGCGTACGAGCAGTACTTC. It translates to CASSVGDRGAYEQYF.

The CDR3 reads CASSFDEDTQYF. CDR3 in DNA: TGCGCCAGCAGCTTCGATGAGGATACGCAGTATTTT. The chain uses TRBV5-1 and TRBJ2-3, with D unclear. The CDR3 extends over 12 amino acids. Germline CDR1 is SGHRS and CDR2 is YFSETQ. The V and J ends lost 2 bases and 6 bases respectively, with 7 bases between them.

The chain links TRBV5-1 to TRBJ2-7; 8 positions agree with TRBD2. J was trimmed by 0 bases and V by 4 bases; bases with no gene match: 9. This CDR3 has 16 residues. Germline V gene sequence: CDR1 SGHRS, CDR2 YFSETQ. CDR3 amino acids: CASSPLVAGSSYEQYF. DNA of the CDR3: TGCGCCAGCAGCCCCCTTGTAGCGGGGAGCTCCTACGAGCAGTACTTC.

The rearrangement links TRBV11-3 to TRBJ2-3, with 12 bases aligning to TRBD2. CDR3 length: 14 residues. Per germline, CDR1 SGHNT and CDR2 YENEEA. Losses at the gene ends were 3 bases for V and 7 bases for J; bases not matched to a gene: 2. Here the CDR3 reads CASSFGLAGHTQYF. CDR3 nucleotide sequence: TGTGCCAGCAGCTTCGGACTAGCGGGACATACGCAGTATTTT.

This clone was counted a single time. This chain joins TRBV6-1 and TRBJ2-4; 9 positions match TRBD2. Germline CDR1 and CDR2: MNHNS and SASEGT. V shed 1 base, J shed 0 bases, and the junction held 16 bases outside the gene matches. The length of the CDR3 is 21 residues. CDR3 nucleotides: TGTGCCAGCAGTGAAGTCTGGAGGGGACTAGCTCCACTTTTAGCCAAAAACATTCAGTACTTC. This codes for CASSEVWRGLAPLLAKNIQYF.

The chain carries TRBV7-6 and TRBJ1-3; tentative D call: TRBD1 (6 bases). Germline values: CDR1 SGHVS, CDR2 FNYEAQ. V was trimmed by 3 bases and J by 0 bases, leaving 18 bases between them. The CDR3 is made up of 18 amino acids. The DNA for the CDR3 is TGTGCCAGCAGCTTGGCTGAGGGACACGTCCTCTCTGGAAACACCATATATTTT. The encoded protein is CASSLAEGHVLSGNTIYF.